These 22 T cell receptor delta chains came from one sample sequenced in a study of γδ T cells in repeated Plasmodium falciparum infection (dated by TCRdb to about 2021). Library preparation was by multiplex PCR. For sequencing, an Illumina MiSeq was employed. TCRdb reprocessed the public data with the CATT caller; entries with the same nucleotide sequence were combined afterwards. Counted in this sample were some 100,000 delta-chain clones; about 1.5% of them appeared once. The ten largest clones take up under 10% of the sample. For bulk TCR repertoire analysis, Vgamma9/Vdelta2+ and Vdelta2-negative gammadelta T cell populations were flow-sorted out of peripheral blood mononuclear cells. The material sequenced was gamma-delta T cells from blood. These receptors all come from a pool of human donors (malaria-infected and uninfected, not separated).

By frequency in the sample, this clone is medium-sized. At the DNA level, this CDR3 is encoded by other sequences in the same sample as well. The CDR3 reads CACDPSLLGVPYTDKLIF. In nucleotides, the CDR3 is TGTGCCTGTGACCCAAGTTTACTGGGGGTGCCGTACACCGATAAACTCATCTTT. The chain recombines TRDV2 with TRDJ1, with 8 bases that match TRDD3. The CDR3 is 18 amino acids. CDR1 and CDR2 (germline): GEAIGNYY, EKD. With 3 bases clipped from V and 0 bases from J, the junction kept 14 bases outside the gene matches.

This clone was detected many times. TCRdb's listed protein matches a much larger clone and diverges from this DNA's translation at residue 6, likely through a read error; the protein shown comes from the DNA. The rearrangement joins TRDV1 to TRDJ1; TRDD3 matches 8 bases. The CDR3 loop spans 16 amino acids. Unmatched junction bases numbered 14, after V lost 4 bases and J lost 7 bases. CDR1 is TSWWSYY and CDR2 is QGS in the germline V gene. In nucleotides, the CDR3 is TGTGCTCTTGGGGCCAGACCCATCGTACTGGGGGGTAAACTCATCTTT. Its translation is CALGARPIVLGGKLIF.

This clone turned up a few times. This sequence is one base from a far larger clone and is likely a read error. Different DNA sequences within this sample yield the same CDR3. The rearrangement joins TRDV2 to TRDJ1, with 7 positions matching TRDD3. The CDR3 is 17 residues long. Germline loops: CDR1 GEAIGNYY, CDR2 EKD. With 2 bases clipped from V and 1 base from J, the junction kept 12 bases outside the gene matches. CDR3 in amino acids: CACDSLLGDISTDKLIF. CDR3 sequence (DNA): TGTGCCTGTGACAGTTTACTAGGGGATATATCCACCGATAAACTCATCTTT.

This clone was seen only a few times. The protein given by TCRdb reflects a much larger clone and differs at residue 14 from this DNA's translation, likely from a read error; the protein shown is the DNA's translation. The CDR3 is CACDKLGDPYTDKRIF. The CDR3 DNA reads as TGTGCCTGTGACAAACTGGGGGACCCGTACACCGATAAACGCATCTTT. The J segment was not called; the V segment is TRDV2; the table gives TRDD3 as D, unverified against the DNA. This CDR3 is built from 16 residues. Germline-derived CDR1 and CDR2 are GEAIGNYY and EKD.

This clone was found a few times. This DNA's translation and the protein TCRdb lists, from a much larger clone, do not match at residue 8, likely due to a read error; the protein shown is translated from the DNA. The gene calls are TRDV1 and TRDJ1; D perhaps matches TRDD2 (6 bases). TCRdb supplies no J gene; here it was assigned by aligning the nucleotide sequence to germline. This CDR3 comprises 16 residues. Germline values: CDR1 TSWWSYY, CDR2 QGS. Trimming took 5 bases from V and 3 from J, leaving 19 bases between them. The CDR3 loop is CALGRRGVSSSDKLIF. CDR3 DNA: TGTGCTCTTGGGCGCCGAGGGGTTTCTTCCTCCGATAAACTCATCTTT.

A note on this clone: TCRdb's protein, taken from a much larger clone, differs from this DNA's translation at residue 22, likely owing to a read error; the protein displayed comes from the DNA. This sequence joins TRDV1 and TRDJ1, with TRDD3 identical over 10 bases. Germline matching of the DNA provided the J gene here, since TCRdb leaves it blank. The germline gives CDR1 TSWWSYY, CDR2 QGS. Trimming removed 2 bases from V and 7 bases from J; junction bases left unmatched: 40. This CDR3 is 26 amino acids long. In DNA form, the CDR3 reads TGTGCTCTTGGGGAAAACGTTCGTTCCTTCCCCTTTACCTATCTTCACTGGGGGATCGGTTTCGGTAAACTCATCTTT. Translating it yields CALGENVRSFPFTYLHWGIGFGKLIF.

About this clone: TCRdb's protein for this DNA is that of a much larger clone and differs from the translation at residue 4, likely a read error; the protein shown is the DNA translation. DNA for the CDR3: TGTGCCTTCAGTACTGGTCGGTACACCGATAAACTCATCTTT. Amino acids: CAFSTGRYTDKLIF. V is TRDV3 and J is TRDJ1; possible D gene TRDD3, 5 bases. Germline matching of the DNA provided the J gene here, since TCRdb leaves it blank. Germline CDR1 and CDR2: TVYSNPD and GDNSRS (reference sequence). Trimming took 3 bases from V and 0 from J, leaving 14 bases between them. CDR3 length: 14 amino acids.

On this clone: A read error is the likely source, as a far larger clone sits one nucleotide away. The identical CDR3 is also encoded by other nucleotide sequences in the sample. The V call is TRDV2, the J call TRDJ3, with 8 bases fitting TRDD3. TCRdb carries no J gene annotation; the J gene was assigned here by matching the DNA with germline. The CDR3 consists of 18 residues. CDR1 is GEAIGNYY, CDR2 EKD, per germline. V dropped 0 bases and J dropped 0; count of bases not matched to a gene: 3. CDR3 nucleotide sequence: TGTGCCTGTGACACCGTGCTGGGGGACTCCTGGGACACCCGACAGATGTTTTTC. Amino acid sequence: CACDTVLGDSWDTRQMFF.

In this sample, this clone turned up a few times. A far larger clone lies a single base away; this is likely a read error. Other nucleotide sequences from this sample produce the same CDR3. The chain employs TRDV2 and TRDJ1; weak D call: TRDD3 (6 bases). In germline, CDR1 is GEAIGNYY, CDR2 EKD. The CDR3 runs to 19 residues. The germline V and J ends were trimmed by 0 bases and 2 bases, with 24 bases remaining between them. In DNA, the CDR3 is TGTGCCTGTGACACCTTATTCGGGGGGACGTCAGAAGGGACCGATAAACTCATCTTT. It yields the protein CACDTLFGGTSEGTDKLIF.

This clone came up many times. This sequence joins TRDV1 and TRDJ2; 12 nucleotides line up with TRDD3. This CDR3 is built from 18 residues. With 6 bases clipped from V and 0 bases from J, the junction kept 8 bases outside the gene matches. Looked up from germline, CDR1 is TSWWSYY and CDR2 is QGS. This chain's CDR3 is CALGRYWGIPPLTAQLFF. The CDR3 nucleotides read TGTGCTCTTGGACGGTACTGGGGGATACCACCTTTGACAGCACAACTCTTCTTT.

This clone has more than one count but fewer than ten. This DNA translates differently at residue 10 from the TCRdb protein, which is that of a much larger clone; a read error is likely, and the protein shown is the DNA's own translation. CDR3 residues: CALGELGSLATGGYIPDKLIF. The DNA for the CDR3 is TGTGCTCTTGGGGAACTAGGTAGTTTGGCTACTGGGGGATACATCCCCGATAAACTCATCTTT. The gene calls are TRDV1 and TRDJ1; 12 bases are a match to TRDD3. Looked up from germline, CDR1 is TSWWSYY and CDR2 is QGS. The trim removed 0 bases at V and 3 bases at J, leaving 17 bases unmatched. The length of the CDR3 is 21 residues.

Concerning this clone: Translating this DNA gives a protein that differs at residue 9 from the TCRdb one, which belongs to a much larger clone; a read error is likely, and the protein shown is this translation. The V and J genes are TRDV2 and TRDJ1; TRDD3 matches at 7 bases. The CDR3 runs to 16 residues. Germline-derived CDR1 and CDR2 are GEAIGNYY and EKD. With V trimmed by 4 bases and J by 0 bases, 10 bases remained unmatched. Written as DNA, the CDR3 is TGTGCCTGTGATAAGAATACTGGGGTATACACCGATAAACTCATCTTT. It codes for CACDKNTGVYTDKLIF.

This clone was found a few times. The TCRdb protein comes from a much larger clone and disagrees with this DNA's translation at residue 20, likely due to a read error; the protein given here is derived from the DNA. The rearrangement joins TRDV1 to TRDJ1, with 7 bases identical to TRDD3. The CDR3 runs 23 residues. The germline V gene encodes CDR1 TSWWSYY and CDR2 QGS. V shed 0 bases and J 10 bases; nucleotides not matched to a gene: 35. This chain's CDR3 is CALGELIVSPIKSNFTGDQRLIF. The CDR3 coding sequence is TGTGCTCTTGGGGAACTAATTGTGTCACCCATAAAGTCAAATTTTACTGGGGACCAGAGACTCATCTTT.

This clone turned up a few times. The protein recorded in TCRdb matches a much larger clone and deviates from this DNA's translation at residue 22, suggesting a read error; the protein here is obtained by translating the DNA. The chain couples TRDV1 to TRDJ1; 9 positions agree with TRDD3. The CDR3 is 25 residues long. Germline CDR1 TSWWSYY, CDR2 QGS. For the CDR3, the DNA is TGTGCTCTTGGGGAACTATGGGCGTTCCTACGTTCCACTGGGGGAAAACAGGGGGAGGCCGATAACCTCATCTTT. The encoded protein is CALGELWAFLRSTGGKQGEADNLIF.

This clone was picked up one time. The chain's CDR3 is CACDTVGGHPFEPDKLIF. The DNA for the CDR3 is TGTGCCTGTGACACCGTTGGGGGACACCCTTTCGAGCCCGATAAACTCATCTTT. This chain links TRDV2 with TRDJ1; TRDD3 matches 7 bases. TCRdb gives no J gene; it was assigned here by matching the DNA to germline. Germline CDR1 reads GEAIGNYY; CDR2 reads EKD. This CDR3 is built from 18 residues. V was clipped by 0 bases and J by 3 bases; unmatched bases: 15.

This clone was recorded at least ten times. The chain uses TRDV2 and TRDJ1; D gene unclear. In germline, CDR1 is GEAIGNYY, CDR2 EKD. This CDR3 has 12 residues. V was cut by 2 bases and J by 5 bases, with 8 bases left in between. The CDR3 region is CACDRGTDKLIF. The CDR3 nucleotides are TGTGCCTGTGACAGAGGTACTGATAAACTCATCTTT.

This clone turned up a few times. This sequence is one base from a far larger clone and is likely a read error. Other DNA variants within this sample encode the same CDR3. The chain uses TRDV1 and TRDJ1; 7 nucleotides agree with TRDD3. TCRdb lists no J gene, so it was determined here by aligning the DNA to germline. Germline values: CDR1 TSWWSYY, CDR2 QGS. This CDR3 region has 21 residues. The trim removed 4 bases at V and 6 bases at J, leaving 29 bases unmatched. CDR3: CALGGDVPIPSNYRGIHKLIF. CDR3 coding DNA: TGTGCTCTTGGGGGGGATGTTCCCATCCCGTCAAATTATCGGGGGATTCATAAACTCATCTTT.

This clone was observed many times. This chain connects TRDV2 to TRDJ1; 9 bases fit TRDD3. Per the germline V gene, CDR1 is GEAIGNYY and CDR2 is EKD. This CDR3 spans 16 amino acids. V trimming: 4 bases; J trimming: 0 bases; junction bases outside the gene matches: 8. CDR3 region: CACEHLTGGDTDKLIF. CDR3 in DNA: TGTGCCTGTGAGCACCTCACTGGGGGAGACACCGATAAACTCATCTTT.

This clone was detected many times. The V and J genes are TRDV1 and TRDJ1, with 9 bases identical to TRDD3. The V gene end was trimmed by 7 bases and the J gene end by 3 bases; junction bases not matched to a gene: 12. This CDR3 is built from 16 residues. Germline V gives CDR1 TSWWSYY, CDR2 QGS. CDR3 amino acids: CALEAGWGIDADKLIF. Here the CDR3 DNA reads TGTGCTCTTGAAGCGGGATGGGGGATAGACGCCGATAAACTCATCTTT.

Comments on this clone: TCRdb attributes to this sequence the protein of a much larger clone, which differs from the DNA translation at residue 9; a read error is likely, and the protein displayed is translated from the DNA. The sample holds other DNA sequences that translate to the same CDR3. The chain has TRDV2 and TRDJ1; D is ambiguous. No J gene is reported in TCRdb; it was inferred here by comparing the DNA with germline. Between the trimmed V and J ends, which lost 1 base and 0 bases, there was a span of 20 bases. From germline, CDR1 is GEAIGNYY and CDR2 EKD. The CDR3 extends over 18 amino acids. The CDR3: CACDTSTTRAPYTDKLIF. The CDR3 region has the DNA TGTGCCTGTGACACATCTACGACCAGGGCCCCGTACACCGATAAACTCATCTTT.

Comment on this clone: The likely explanation is a read error, given a far larger clone one base away. Other nucleotide sequences from this sample produce the same CDR3. The rearrangement uses TRDV1 and TRDJ1; 11 positions agree with TRDD3. The CDR3 runs to 23 residues. V lost 4 bases and J lost 8; bases outside the gene matches: 33. Germline loops: CDR1 TSWWSYY, CDR2 QGS. This CDR3 reads CALGAFFLRVMGDTPGVDGKLIF. CDR3 DNA sequence: TGTGCTCTTGGGGCTTTCTTCCTACGTGTCATGGGGGATACGCCAGGGGTTGATGGCAAACTCATCTTT.

The table lists this clone with a few counts. TCRdb attributes to this sequence the protein of a much larger clone, which differs from the DNA translation at residue 4; a read error is likely, and the protein displayed is translated from the DNA. The gene calls are TRDV2 and TRDJ1; 13 bases line up with TRDD3. The junction had 12 bases not matched to a gene; V was cut back by 5 bases and J by 1 base. The CDR3 totals 18 residues. In germline, CDR1 is GEAIGNYY, CDR2 EKD. Written as DNA, the CDR3 is TGTGCCTGTGGCGTACTGGGGGATACGCGGTCAGGCACCGATAAACTCATCTTT. This translates into CACGVLGDTRSGTDKLIF.